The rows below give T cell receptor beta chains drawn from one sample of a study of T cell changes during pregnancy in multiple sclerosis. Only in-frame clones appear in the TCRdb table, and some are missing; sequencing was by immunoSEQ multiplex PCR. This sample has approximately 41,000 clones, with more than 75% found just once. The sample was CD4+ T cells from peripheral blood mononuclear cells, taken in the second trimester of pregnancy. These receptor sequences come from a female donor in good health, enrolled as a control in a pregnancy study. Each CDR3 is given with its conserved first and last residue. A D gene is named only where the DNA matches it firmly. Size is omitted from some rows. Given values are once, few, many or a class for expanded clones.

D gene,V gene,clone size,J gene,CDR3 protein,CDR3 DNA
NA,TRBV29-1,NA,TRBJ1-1,CSVERGHVTEAFF,TGCAGCGTTGAGCGGGGTCATGTCACTGAAGCTTTCTTT
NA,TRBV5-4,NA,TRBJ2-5,CASSLGQGETQYF,TGTGCCAGCAGCTTGGGCCAGGGCGAGACCCAGTACTTC
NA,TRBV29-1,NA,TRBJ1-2,CSVEFRGKNYGYTF,TGCAGCGTTGAATTTCGGGGGAAAAACTATGGCTACACCTTC
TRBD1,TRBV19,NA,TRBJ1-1,CASSKSGGDTEAFF,TGTGCCAGTAGTAAATCAGGGGGCGACACTGAAGCTTTCTTT
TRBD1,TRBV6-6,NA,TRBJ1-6,CASSLGDSNSPLHF,TGTGCCAGCTCCTTGGGGGACAGCAATTCACCCCTCCACTTT
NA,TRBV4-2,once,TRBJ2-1,CASSQDLGRGYNEQFF,TGTGCCAGCAGCCAAGATCTCGGCAGGGGTTACAATGAGCAGTTCTTC
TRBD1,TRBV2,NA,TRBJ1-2,CAGRGTVGYTF,TGTGCCGGAAGGGGGACAGTTGGCTACACCTTC
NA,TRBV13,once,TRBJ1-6,CASSPGGLYNSPLHF,TGTGCCAGCAGCCCCGGGGGTCTTTATAATTCACCCCTCCACTTT
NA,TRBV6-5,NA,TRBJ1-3,CASSFSGSRGTIYF,TGTGCCAGCAGTTTTTCGGGTTCCCGGGGCACCATATATTTT
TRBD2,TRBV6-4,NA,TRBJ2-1,CASSDRGLGGEQFF,TGTGCCAGCAGTGACCGCGGACTAGGCGGTGAGCAGTTCTTC
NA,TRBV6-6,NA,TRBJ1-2,CASTLGGGPKGYTF,TGTGCCAGCACTCTGGGAGGGGGACCTAAGGGCTACACCTTC
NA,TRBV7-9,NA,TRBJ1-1,CASTPSGGTEAFF,TGTGCCAGCACCCCCTCCGGGGGCACTGAAGCTTTCTTT
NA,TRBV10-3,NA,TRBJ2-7,CAISESIGEQYF,TGTGCCATCAGTGAGTCTATCGGTGAGCAGTACTTC
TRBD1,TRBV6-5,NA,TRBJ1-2,CASSYSWGDRSNGYTF,TGTGCCAGCAGTTACTCGTGGGGGGACAGGAGCAATGGCTACACCTTC
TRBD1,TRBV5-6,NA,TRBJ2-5,CASSDYRGLRETQYF,TGTGCCAGCAGCGACTACAGGGGCTTAAGGGAGACCCAGTACTTC
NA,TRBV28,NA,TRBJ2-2,CASSFDQYVGTGELFF,NA
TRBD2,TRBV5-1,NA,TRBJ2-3,CASSSGLAGGSTDTQYF,TGCGCCAGCAGCTCGGGACTAGCGGGGGGAAGCACAGATACGCAGTATTTT
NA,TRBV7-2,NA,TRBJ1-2,CASSDRVNYGYTF,TGTGCCAGCAGCGACAGAGTTAACTATGGCTACACCTTC
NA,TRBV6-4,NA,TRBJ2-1,CASSTEEGSYNEQFF,TGTGCCAGCAGTACGGAGGAGGGCTCCTACAATGAGCAGTTCTTC
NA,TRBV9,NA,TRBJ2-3,CASSVLGLSTDTQYF,TGTGCCAGCAGCGTACTGGGACTCAGCACAGATACGCAGTATTTT
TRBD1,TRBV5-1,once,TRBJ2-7,CASSTTVGTGVVEQYF,TGCGCCAGCAGCACTACAGTCGGGACAGGGGTTGTCGAGCAGTACTTC
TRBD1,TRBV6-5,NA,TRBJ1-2,CASYAGTGSGYTF,TGTGCCAGCTACGCCGGGACAGGGTCTGGCTACACCTTC
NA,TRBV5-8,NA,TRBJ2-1,CASSPRQGRSYNEQFF,TGTGCCAGCAGCCCCCGGCAGGGGCGATCCTACAATGAGCAGTTCTTC
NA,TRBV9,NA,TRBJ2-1,CASSAGGYNEQFF,TGTGCCAGCAGCGCCGGGGGCTACAATGAGCAGTTCTTC
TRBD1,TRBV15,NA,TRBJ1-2,CATSREWDRYYGYTF,TGTGCCACCAGCAGAGAATGGGACAGGTACTATGGCTACACCTTC
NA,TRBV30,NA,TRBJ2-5,CAFTTRIPQETQYF,TGTGCCTTCACGACTCGGATCCCACAAGAGACCCAGTACTTC
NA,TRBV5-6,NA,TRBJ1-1,CASSLSVPGVDEAFF,TGTGCCAGCAGCTTGTCTGTTCCGGGGGTAGATGAAGCTTTCTTT
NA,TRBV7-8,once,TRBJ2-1,CASSPRGRSYNEQFF,TGTGCCAGCAGTCCCAGGGGGAGGTCCTACAATGAGCAGTTCTTC
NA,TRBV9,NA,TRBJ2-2,CASSALRWSLNTGELFF,TGTGCCAGCAGCGCCCTTCGGTGGAGCCTGAACACCGGGGAGCTGTTTTTT
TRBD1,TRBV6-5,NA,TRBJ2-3,CASRQQGPDTQYF,TGTGCCAGCAGACAACAGGGGCCAGATACGCAGTATTTT
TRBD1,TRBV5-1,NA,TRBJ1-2,CASSPTGGDYGYTF,TGCGCCAGCAGCCCGACAGGGGGGGACTATGGCTACACCTTC
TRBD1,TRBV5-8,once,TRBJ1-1,CASSFWTGPMNTEAFF,TGTGCCAGCAGCTTCTGGACAGGCCCTATGAACACTGAAGCTTTCTTT
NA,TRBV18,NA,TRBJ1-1,CASSPSLGGMNTEAFF,TGTGCCAGCTCACCTTCCCTGGGGGGAATGAACACTGAAGCTTTCTTT
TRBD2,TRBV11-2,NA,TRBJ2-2,CASSLVAGDHTGELFF,TGTGCCAGCAGCTTAGTAGCGGGGGATCACACCGGGGAGCTGTTTTTT
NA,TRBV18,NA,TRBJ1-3,CASSRGQPDSGNTIYF,TGTGCCAGCTCACGCGGCCAGCCGGACTCTGGAAACACCATATATTTT
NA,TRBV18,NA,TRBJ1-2,CASSEMTGGSYTF,TGTGCCAGCTCTGAAATGACAGGCGGCAGCTACACCTTC
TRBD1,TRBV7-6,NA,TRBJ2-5,CASSRQGETQYF,TGTGCCAGCAGCCGACAGGGGGAGACCCAGTACTTC
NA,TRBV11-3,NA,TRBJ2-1,CASSSRASGRGYNEQFF,TGTGCCAGCAGCTCAAGAGCCTCGGGCCGGGGCTACAATGAGCAGTTCTTC
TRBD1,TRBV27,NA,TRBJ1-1,CASSPWTGRHTEAFF,TGTGCCAGCAGTCCCTGGACAGGGCGACATACTGAAGCTTTCTTT
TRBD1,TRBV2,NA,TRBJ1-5,CASRDRGHQPQHF,TGTGCCAGCAGAGACAGGGGTCATCAGCCCCAGCATTTT
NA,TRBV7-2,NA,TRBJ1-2,CASSLGGQVNYGYTF,TGTGCCAGCAGCTTAGGCGGACAAGTGAACTATGGCTACACCTTC
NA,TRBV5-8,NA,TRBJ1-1,CASSPPTEAFF,TGTGCCAGCAGCCCTCCCACTGAAGCTTTCTTT